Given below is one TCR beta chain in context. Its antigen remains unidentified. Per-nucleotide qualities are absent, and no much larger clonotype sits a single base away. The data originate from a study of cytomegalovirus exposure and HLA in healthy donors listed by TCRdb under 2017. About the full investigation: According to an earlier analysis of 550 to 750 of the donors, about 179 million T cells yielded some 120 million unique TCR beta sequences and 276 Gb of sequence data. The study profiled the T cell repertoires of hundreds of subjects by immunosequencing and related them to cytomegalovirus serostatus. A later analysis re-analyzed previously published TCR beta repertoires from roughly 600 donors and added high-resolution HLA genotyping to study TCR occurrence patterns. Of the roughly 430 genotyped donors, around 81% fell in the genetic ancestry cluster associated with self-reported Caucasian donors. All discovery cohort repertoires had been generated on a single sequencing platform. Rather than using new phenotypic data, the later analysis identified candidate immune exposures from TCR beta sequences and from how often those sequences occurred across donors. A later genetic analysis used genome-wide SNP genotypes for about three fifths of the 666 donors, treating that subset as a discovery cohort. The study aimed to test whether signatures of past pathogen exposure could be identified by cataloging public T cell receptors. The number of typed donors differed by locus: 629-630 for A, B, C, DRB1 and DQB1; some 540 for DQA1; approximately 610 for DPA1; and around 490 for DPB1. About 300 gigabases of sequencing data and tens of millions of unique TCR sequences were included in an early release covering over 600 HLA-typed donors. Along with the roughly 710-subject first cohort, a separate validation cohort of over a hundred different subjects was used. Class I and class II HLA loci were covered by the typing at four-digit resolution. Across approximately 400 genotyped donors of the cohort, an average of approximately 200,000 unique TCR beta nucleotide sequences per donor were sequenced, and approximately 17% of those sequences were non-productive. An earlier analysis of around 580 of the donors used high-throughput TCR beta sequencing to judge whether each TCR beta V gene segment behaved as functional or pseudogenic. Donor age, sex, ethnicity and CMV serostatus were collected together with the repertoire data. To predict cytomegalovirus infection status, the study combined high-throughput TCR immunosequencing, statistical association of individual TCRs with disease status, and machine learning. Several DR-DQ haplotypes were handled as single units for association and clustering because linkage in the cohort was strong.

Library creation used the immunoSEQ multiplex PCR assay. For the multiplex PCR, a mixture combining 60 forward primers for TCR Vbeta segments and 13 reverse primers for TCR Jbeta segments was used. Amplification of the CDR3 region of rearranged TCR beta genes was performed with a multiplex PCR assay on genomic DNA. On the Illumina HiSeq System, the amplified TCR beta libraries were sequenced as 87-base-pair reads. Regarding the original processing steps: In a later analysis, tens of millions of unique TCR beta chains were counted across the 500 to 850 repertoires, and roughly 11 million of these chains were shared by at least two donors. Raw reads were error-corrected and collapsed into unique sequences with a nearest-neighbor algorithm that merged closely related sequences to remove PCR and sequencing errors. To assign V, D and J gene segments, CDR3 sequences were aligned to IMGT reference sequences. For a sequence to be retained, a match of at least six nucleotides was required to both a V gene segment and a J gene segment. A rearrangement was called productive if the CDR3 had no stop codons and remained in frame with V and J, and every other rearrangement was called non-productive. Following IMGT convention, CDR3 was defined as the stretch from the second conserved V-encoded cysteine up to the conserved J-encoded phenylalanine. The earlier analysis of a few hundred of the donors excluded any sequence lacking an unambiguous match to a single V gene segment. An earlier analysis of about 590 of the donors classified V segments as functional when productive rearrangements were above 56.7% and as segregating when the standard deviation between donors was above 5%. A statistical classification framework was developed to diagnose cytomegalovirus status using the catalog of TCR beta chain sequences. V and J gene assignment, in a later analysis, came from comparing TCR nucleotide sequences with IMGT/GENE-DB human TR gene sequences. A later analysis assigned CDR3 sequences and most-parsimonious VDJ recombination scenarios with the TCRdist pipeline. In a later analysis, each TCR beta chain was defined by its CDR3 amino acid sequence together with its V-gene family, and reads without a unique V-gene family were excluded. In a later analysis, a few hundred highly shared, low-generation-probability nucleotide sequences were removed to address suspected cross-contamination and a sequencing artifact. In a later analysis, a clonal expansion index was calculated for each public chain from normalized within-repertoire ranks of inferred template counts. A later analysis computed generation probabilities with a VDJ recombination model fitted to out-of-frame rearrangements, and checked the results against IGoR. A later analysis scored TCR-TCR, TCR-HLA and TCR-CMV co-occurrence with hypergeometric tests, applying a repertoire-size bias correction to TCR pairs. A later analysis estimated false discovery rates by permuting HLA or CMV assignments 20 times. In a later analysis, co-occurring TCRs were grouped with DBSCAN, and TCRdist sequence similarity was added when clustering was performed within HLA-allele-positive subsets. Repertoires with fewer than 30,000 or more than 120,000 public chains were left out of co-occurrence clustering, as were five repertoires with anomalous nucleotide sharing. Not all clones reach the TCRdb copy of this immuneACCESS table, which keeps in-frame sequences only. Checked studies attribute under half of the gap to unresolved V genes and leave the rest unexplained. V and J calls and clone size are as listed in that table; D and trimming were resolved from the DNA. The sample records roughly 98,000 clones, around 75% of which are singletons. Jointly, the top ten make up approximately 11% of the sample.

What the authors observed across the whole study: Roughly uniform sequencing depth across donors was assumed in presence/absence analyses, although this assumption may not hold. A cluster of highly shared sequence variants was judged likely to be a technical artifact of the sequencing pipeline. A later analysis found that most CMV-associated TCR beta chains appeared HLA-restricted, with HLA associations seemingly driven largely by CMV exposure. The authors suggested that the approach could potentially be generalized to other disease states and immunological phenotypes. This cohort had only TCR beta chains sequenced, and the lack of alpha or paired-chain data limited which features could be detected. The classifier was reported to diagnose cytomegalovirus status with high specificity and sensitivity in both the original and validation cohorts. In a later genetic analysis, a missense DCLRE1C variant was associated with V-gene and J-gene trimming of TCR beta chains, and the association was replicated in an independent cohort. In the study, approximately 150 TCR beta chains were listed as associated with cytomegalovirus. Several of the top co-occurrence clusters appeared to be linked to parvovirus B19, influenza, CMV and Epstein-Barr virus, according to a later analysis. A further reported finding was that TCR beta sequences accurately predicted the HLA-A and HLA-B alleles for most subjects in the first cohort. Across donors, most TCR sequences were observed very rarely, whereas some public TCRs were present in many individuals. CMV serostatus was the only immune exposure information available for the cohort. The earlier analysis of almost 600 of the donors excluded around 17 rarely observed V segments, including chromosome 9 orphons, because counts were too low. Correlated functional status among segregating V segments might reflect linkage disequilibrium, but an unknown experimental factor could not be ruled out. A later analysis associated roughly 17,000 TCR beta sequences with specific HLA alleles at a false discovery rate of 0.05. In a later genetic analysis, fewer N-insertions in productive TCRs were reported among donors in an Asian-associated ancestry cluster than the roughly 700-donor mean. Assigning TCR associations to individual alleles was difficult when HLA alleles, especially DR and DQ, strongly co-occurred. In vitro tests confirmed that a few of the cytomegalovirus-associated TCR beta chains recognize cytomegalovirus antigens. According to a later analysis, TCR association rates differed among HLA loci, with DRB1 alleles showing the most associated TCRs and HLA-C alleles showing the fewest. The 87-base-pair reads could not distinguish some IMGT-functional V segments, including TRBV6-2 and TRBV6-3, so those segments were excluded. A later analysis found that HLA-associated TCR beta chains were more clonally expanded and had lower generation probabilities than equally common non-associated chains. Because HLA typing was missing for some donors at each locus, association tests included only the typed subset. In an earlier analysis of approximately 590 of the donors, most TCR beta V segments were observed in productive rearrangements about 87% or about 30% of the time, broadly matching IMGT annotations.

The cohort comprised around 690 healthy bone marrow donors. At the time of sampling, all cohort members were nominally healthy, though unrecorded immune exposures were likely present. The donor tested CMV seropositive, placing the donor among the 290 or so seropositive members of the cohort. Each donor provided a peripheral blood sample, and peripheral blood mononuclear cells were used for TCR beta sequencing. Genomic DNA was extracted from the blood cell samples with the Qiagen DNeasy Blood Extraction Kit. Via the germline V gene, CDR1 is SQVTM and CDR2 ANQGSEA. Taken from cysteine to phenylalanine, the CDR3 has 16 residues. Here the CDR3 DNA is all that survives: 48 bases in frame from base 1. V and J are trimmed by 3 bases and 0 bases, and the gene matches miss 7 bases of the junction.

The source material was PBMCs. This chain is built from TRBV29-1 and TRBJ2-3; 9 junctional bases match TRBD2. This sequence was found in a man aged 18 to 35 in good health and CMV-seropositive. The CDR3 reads CSVDPGRGGSTDTQYF. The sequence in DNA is TGCAGCGTTGACCCCGGGCGGGGGGGTAGCACAGATACGCAGTATTTT.